Included here is one T cell receptor (beta chain) sequence, with context. The antigen it recognizes is unknown. Qualities for individual bases were not recorded, and no much larger clone is one base off. TCRbeta CDR3 regions were amplified from genomic DNA using the immunoSEQ Assay, a bias-controlled multiplex PCR. In the paper's pipeline: The number of nucleated cells in each sample was estimated from the amplification of reference gene primers within the assay. To quantify the absolute abundance of each unique TCRbeta CDR3 rearrangement, sequence reads were collapsed and filtered. For each sample, productive Simpson clonality was calculated by taking the square root of Simpson's diversity index across productive rearrangements. TCRdb obtained this table from immuneACCESS and retained in-frame rearrangements with V and J assigned. These tables miss some clones; where compared with another copy, unresolved V genes account for less than half of the shortfall, and the remainder is unexplained. That table is the source of V, J and clone size, and D and trimming were worked out from the DNA. The sample data list some 80,000 clones, and about 90% of these were observed just once. The ten largest clones represent around 2.9% of the sample.

These data come from a study of blood T cell repertoires in COVID-19 (dated by TCRdb to between 2020 and 2021). Broadly, across the study: Samples covering the acute and convalescent phases of COVID-19 were provided by collaborators in the United States, Italy and Spain. The material from the prospective study consisted of cDNA or gDNA derived from T cells, B-cell-depleted T cells, or PBMCs. Deeply sampled blood TCRbeta repertoires from subjects exposed to, actively infected with, or recovered from COVID-19 were included in the dataset. The repertoires were released in a freely available public database intended as a resource for research on the immune response to SARS-CoV-2. The samples were drawn from two sources: the first 160 participants of the ongoing ImmuneRACE study, and 1,254 subjects contributed by 6 global collaborators. Nearly every sample came with metadata listing a de-identified subject ID, COVID-19 status, age in years and sex. Where HLA class I and class II types were available, the types were taken from metadata supplied by the sample provider, not from assay-based typing. The study at large found these results: The amount of clinical and demographic metadata varied by source and participant and was provided uncurated.

The junction carries 9 bases between V and J, which are trimmed by 0 bases and 7 bases respectively. The CDR3 sequence holds 13 residues, the cysteine and phenylalanine included. This entry keeps only the CDR3 DNA: 39 bases, framed from base 1. The germline V gene encodes CDR1 SGHRS and CDR2 YFSETQ. Whole blood was collected in K2EDTA tubes by collaborating institutions according to the institutions' own protocols. For TCRbeta analysis, collaborators shipped samples in one of three forms: frozen whole blood, isolated PBMCs, or DNA extracted from either of those sample types. Sequencing was performed on peripheral blood. The sequence links TRBV5-1 to TRBJ2-3, and TRBD1 may be the D gene, going by 5 matching bases. This receptor was obtained from a woman aged 45-59 years with active or convalescent COVID-19. The CDR3 region reads CASSLEGWHTQYF. The bases are TGCGCCAGCAGCTTGGAGGGGTGGCATACGCAGTATTTT.